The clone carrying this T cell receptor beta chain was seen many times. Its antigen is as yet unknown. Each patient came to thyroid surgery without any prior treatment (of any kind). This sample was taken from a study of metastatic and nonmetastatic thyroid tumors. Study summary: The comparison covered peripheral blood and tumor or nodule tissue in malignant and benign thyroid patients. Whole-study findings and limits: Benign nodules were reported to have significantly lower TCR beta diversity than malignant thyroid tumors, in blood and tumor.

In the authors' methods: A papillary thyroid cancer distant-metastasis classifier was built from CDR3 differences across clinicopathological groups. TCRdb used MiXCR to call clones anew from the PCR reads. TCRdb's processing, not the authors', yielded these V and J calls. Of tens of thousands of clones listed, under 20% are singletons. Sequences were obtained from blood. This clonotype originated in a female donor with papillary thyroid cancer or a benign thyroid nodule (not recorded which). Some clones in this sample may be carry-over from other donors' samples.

The CDR3 sequence: CSASDREAGGEKLFF. As DNA, the CDR3 is TGCAGTGCTTCCGACCGGGAAGCCGGGGGGGAAAAACTGTTTTTT. The chain links TRBV20-1 to TRBJ1-4; D might be TRBD1 (5 bases). This CDR3 has 15 amino acids. Germline loops: CDR1 DFQATT, CDR2 SNEGSKA (reference sequence). Trimming cost V 5 bases and J 8 bases, with 21 bases left between them.